This is a list of T cell receptor beta chains from one sample in a study of cytomegalovirus exposure and HLA in healthy donors. Repertoires were generated with immunoSEQ multiplex PCR, while TCRdb's copy carries only in-frame clones and drops some. Of some 84,000 clones detected, roughly 93% appear once; the ten largest clones hold 2.1%. Input material: PBMCs. The receptors come from a man in his thirties or forties in good health and CMV-seronegative. CDR3s include the opening cysteine and the closing phenylalanine or tryptophan.

cdr3_aa j_call v_call
CASSYFREETQYF TRBJ2-5 TRBV6-5
CASSPGTGDNSPLHF TRBJ1-6 TRBV5-1
CASSPEYTGELFF TRBJ2-2 TRBV18
CASRGQLGQPQHF TRBJ1-5 TRBV6-5
CASTLPTGGLGEQFF TRBJ2-1 TRBV28
CASSIGQGNIYEQYF TRBJ2-7 TRBV5-1
CASSAGQGRGEQYF TRBJ2-7 TRBV5-4
CASTWTEEGQYF TRBJ2-7 TRBV2
CASSAGEPGVYEQYF TRBJ2-7 TRBV6-5
CASSYSSGAGELFF TRBJ2-2 TRBV6-5
CASSLGFTSGRSSYNEQFF TRBJ2-1 TRBV4-2
CASSQGGQGVTEAFF TRBJ1-1 TRBV4-1
CASSTVSSYEQYF TRBJ2-7 TRBV14
CASSPGLAGGEQFF TRBJ2-1 TRBV11-2
CASSLDGTANTEAFF TRBJ1-1 TRBV5-1
CASSPREATYNEQFF TRBJ2-1 TRBV4-1
CASSPTGDTEAFF TRBJ1-1 TRBV7-3
CASSSQRANEKLFF TRBJ1-4 TRBV7-9
CASSEGLGNYEQYF TRBJ2-7 TRBV6-1
CALREQSPYEQYF TRBJ2-7 TRBV10-3
CASSLGTSGSLTETQYF TRBJ2-5 TRBV4-1
CASSLRSGKSSYEQYF TRBJ2-7 TRBV7-3
CASSLGGSPEQFF TRBJ2-1 TRBV13
CASSGTGLSDLFF TRBJ1-4 TRBV6-5
CASSSGTGVTEAFF TRBJ1-1 TRBV6-1
CASSLARSPLRGYTF TRBJ1-2 TRBV7-8
CASGPMVRSTYEQYF TRBJ2-7 TRBV5-1
CASSSGTGTSGANVLTF TRBJ2-6 TRBV28
CSVGVGGTGELFF TRBJ2-2 TRBV29-1
CASSLDTGGYTEAFF TRBJ1-1 TRBV5-1
CASSETWVTDTQYF TRBJ2-3 TRBV2
CASSPDSAAVTDTQYF TRBJ2-3 TRBV25-1
CSVNRGFTEAFF TRBJ1-1 TRBV29-1
CASSKPASGSVVETQYF TRBJ2-5 TRBV27
CASSVGGGTYEQYF TRBJ2-7 TRBV9
CASSVSTGVYEQYF TRBJ2-7 TRBV10-2
CASSQGGRGPGRDEQYF TRBJ2-7 TRBV4-1
CSVDPAQGNYGYTF TRBJ1-2 TRBV29-1
CASRQQGSFQPQHF TRBJ1-5 TRBV6-5
CASSPTTTSSYNEQFF TRBJ2-1 TRBV7-9
CASSPRISGSDEQYF TRBJ2-7 TRBV18
CASSPTLATAIHEQFF TRBJ2-1 TRBV7-3
CASSLEAGETGELFF TRBJ2-2 TRBV11-2
CASRYPGQGREETQYF TRBJ2-5 TRBV5-5
CASSRGQGSYGYTF TRBJ1-2 TRBV27
CASGRNRESYNEQFF TRBJ2-1 TRBV6-5
CAWSSEETQYF TRBJ2-5 TRBV30
CASSADRGIAGELFF TRBJ2-2 TRBV9
CSVARRANYGYTF TRBJ1-2 TRBV29-1
CASSIGWRATLAYEQYF TRBJ2-7 TRBV19
CASSFSRGNSPPHF TRBJ1-6 TRBV13
CASSPGEVDEQYF TRBJ2-7 TRBV5-1
CASSRGVGTNEKLFF TRBJ1-4 TRBV5-1
CASSEVSWDRVADTQYF TRBJ2-3 TRBV6-1
CASSTNRDGTDTQYF TRBJ2-3 TRBV19
CACTAQRLTGELFF TRBJ2-2 TRBV10-1
CASKPTGFNTEAFF TRBJ1-1 TRBV5-6